The TCR beta chain described here comes from a study of CD8+ T cells in alopecia areata. cDNA prepared by RNA extraction and subsequent reverse transcription served as the template for sequencing. Sequencing used immunoSEQ multiplex PCR; TCRdb keeps in-frame clones, though not all of them. The sample lists around 160,000 clones; approximately 62% were seen once. General observations from the study: Higher clonality than in normal scalp was seen in lesional scalp, especially alopecia totalis/universalis.

Treatment defined: oral pan-JAK inhibitor, 5-10 mg twice daily. Alopecia areata patients provided lesional scalp punch biopsies and peripheral blood. Investigators sorted PBMCs to obtain both CD4+ and CD8+ T cells. A note on this clone: Its antigen remains unknown. The sample holds other DNA sequences that translate to the same CDR3.

The germline CDR1 and CDR2 sequences are SGDLS and YYNGEE. There are 13 residues in the CDR3. V lost 2 bases to trimming and J lost 1 base, with 6 bases between them. This receptor was obtained from a human donor with alopecia areata. The material sequenced was CD4+ T cells sorted from blood, taken at week 24, from a patient treated with tofacitinib. V gene TRBV9 combines with J gene TRBJ1-2, with D tentatively TRBD1 (5 bases). The CDR3 loop reads CASSVDSNYGYTF. The DNA for the CDR3 is TGTGCCAGCAGCGTCGACAGTAACTATGGCTACACCTTC.